The clone carrying this TCR beta chain was observed a few times. The antigen is unknown. The same CDR3 arises from other DNA sequences in this sample as well. The data are from a study of beta chain features in type 1 diabetes. Study-level results: The similarity of naive, central memory and Treg TCRB repertoires appeared greater among patients than among healthy donors.

The CDR3 totals 13 residues. Trimming removed 0 bases at V and 1 base at J, with 3 bases between. Per the germline V gene, CDR1 is SEHNR and CDR2 is FQNEAQ (reference sequence). Reverse transcribing all isolated RNA meant expressed TCRB transcripts were sequenced. Measured with immunoSEQ multiplex PCR; TCRdb has only the in-frame clones, and not every one. The table shows about 230,000 clones, with about 10% occurring only once. This clonotype was obtained from a woman aged 18-30 years in good health. The chain combines TRBV7-9 with TRBJ1-1; D not resolved. The sample consisted of naive CD4+ T cells from blood. The CDR3 DNA sequence: TGTGCCAGCAGCTTAGCCGGGAACACTGAAGCTTTCTTT. The encoded protein is CASSLAGNTEAFF.